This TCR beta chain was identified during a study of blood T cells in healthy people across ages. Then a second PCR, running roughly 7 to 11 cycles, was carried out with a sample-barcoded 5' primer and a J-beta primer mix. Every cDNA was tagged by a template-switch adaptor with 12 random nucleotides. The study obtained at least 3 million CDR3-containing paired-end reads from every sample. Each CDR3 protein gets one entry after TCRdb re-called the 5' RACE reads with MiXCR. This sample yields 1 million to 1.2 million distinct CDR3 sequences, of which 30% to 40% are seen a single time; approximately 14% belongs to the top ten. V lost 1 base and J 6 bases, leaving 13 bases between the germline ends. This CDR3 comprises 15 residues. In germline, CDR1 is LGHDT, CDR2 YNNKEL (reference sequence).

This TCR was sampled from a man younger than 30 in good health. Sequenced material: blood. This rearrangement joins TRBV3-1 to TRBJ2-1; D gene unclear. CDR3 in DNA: TGTGCCAGCAGCCAAGCGATCAGCCTTGGCAATGAGCAGTTCTTC. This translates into CASSQAISLGNEQFF.